A few counts support the clone carrying this TCR beta chain. The data derive from a study of T cells in Graves' hyperthyroidism and ophthalmopathy. RNA transcripts provided the source from which TCR beta CDR3 regions were amplified. Researchers ran a first-round RT-PCR on the TCR CDR3 using the HTBI primer set. TCRdb redid the calling of the multiplex PCR reads with MiXCR, one entry per CDR3 protein. The repertoire has approximately 690,000 distinct CDR3 sequences, under 25% of them found once; the top ten carry under 35%. Ophthalmopathy in the patients scored at least 3 on Clinical Activity Score and at least 4 on NOSPECS grade, lasting under 3 months. This sequence originates from a man aged 25-40 years with Graves' ophthalmopathy. The material sequenced was blood.

The CDR3 protein is CASSASSAAFF. CDR3 coding DNA: TGTGCCAGCAGTGCTTCCTCTGCAGCTTTCTTT. The J gene is TRBJ1-1, the V gene TRBV2; D remains unclear. The V and J ends lost 4 bases and 10 bases respectively, with 10 bases between them. The CDR3 spans 11 residues. The germline CDR1 and CDR2 sequences are SNHLY and FYNNEI.